This is a list of T cell receptor beta chains from one sample in a study of cytomegalovirus exposure and HLA in healthy donors. TCRdb keeps only in-frame clones here, not all; method: immunoSEQ multiplex PCR. The sample gives around 160,000 clones, over 60% of which show up once; around an eighth is in the top ten. Material for sequencing was PBMCs. The source is a man aged 35 to 55 in good health and CMV-seropositive. The CDR3 runs from the conserved cysteine through the conserved F or W. D genes are given only for firm matches. Only part of the rows carry a size: once, few, many, or a class if the clone is expanded.

v_gene	abundance	d_gene	j_gene	CDR3aa	CDR3nt
TRBV25-1	-	-	TRBJ2-7	CASRFTGLRTEGSYEQYF	TGTGCCAGCAGGTTCACTGGGCTAAGAACAGAAGGCTCCTACGAGCAGTACTTC
TRBV12-5	-	TRBD1	TRBJ2-2	CASGLRTGATGELFF	TGTGCTAGTGGTCTAAGAACAGGGGCTACCGGGGAGCTGTTTTTT
TRBV28	-	-	TRBJ2-3	CASSSGLYTQYF	TGTGCCAGCAGTTCGGGACTCTATACGCAGTATTTT
TRBV18	-	-	TRBJ1-4	CASSSQGEGEKLFF	TGTGCCAGCTCAAGCCAAGGGGAGGGCGAAAAACTGTTTTTT
TRBV4-1	-	TRBD2	TRBJ2-7	CASSQEGLAGGSEQYF	TGCGCCAGCAGCCAAGAAGGTCTGGCGGGAGGGAGCGAGCAGTACTTC
TRBV27	-	-	TRBJ2-7	CASSPQAGYEQYF	TGTGCCAGCAGTCCACAGGCGGGGTACGAGCAGTACTTC
TRBV5-6	-	TRBD1	TRBJ1-5	CASSLGTGRPQPQHF	TGTGCCAGCAGCTTAGGGACAGGGAGGCCTCAGCCCCAGCATTTT
TRBV7-9	-	TRBD1	TRBJ2-1	CASSLGYRQGNEQFF	TGTGCCAGCAGCTTAGGGTACCGACAGGGCAATGAGCAGTTCTTC
TRBV4-1	-	-	TRBJ1-3	CASSQAGAGNTIYF	TGCGCCAGCAGCCAAGCAGGGGCTGGAAACACCATATATTTT
TRBV30	-	-	TRBJ2-7	CAWSRSGSSYEQYF	TGTGCCTGGAGTAGAAGCGGAAGCTCCTACGAGCAGTACTTC
TRBV7-2	few	-	TRBJ2-1	CASRPTDYNEQFF	TGTGCCAGCAGGCCCACAGACTACAATGAGCAGTTCTTC
TRBV18	few	-	TRBJ2-7	CASSPAELHEQYF	TGTGCCAGCTCACCCGCGGAGCTCCACGAGCAGTACTTC
TRBV27	-	TRBD1	TRBJ1-5	CASRPGTASNQPQHF	TGTGCCAGCAGGCCGGGGACAGCTTCCAATCAGCCCCAGCATTTT
TRBV4-2	-	-	TRBJ2-7	CASSQRIQTNGGSYEQYF	TGTGCCAGCAGCCAACGTATCCAAACCAATGGGGGGTCCTACGAGCAGTACTTC
TRBV2	-	TRBD2	TRBJ2-5	CASSSSGVETQYF	TGTGCCAGCAGTTCAAGCGGGGTAGAGACCCAGTACTTC
TRBV9	-	TRBD1	TRBJ1-4	CASSVTGQVNEKLFF	TGTGCCAGCAGCGTTACGGGACAGGTAAATGAAAAACTGTTTTTT
TRBV9	-	TRBD1	TRBJ2-7	CASGRDSLSYEQYF	TGTGCCAGCGGACGGGACAGCTTATCCTACGAGCAGTACTTC
TRBV7-2	-	TRBD2	TRBJ2-7	CASSNQREGSYEQYF	TGTGCCAGCAGCAACCAGCGGGAGGGCAGCTACGAGCAGTACTTC
TRBV11-2	-	TRBD1	TRBJ1-1	CASSPQQGSTEAFF	TGTGCCAGCAGCCCACAACAGGGGAGCACTGAAGCTTTCTTT
TRBV28	-	TRBD2	TRBJ2-1	CASSLPPGTSGRGGFF	TGTGCCAGCAGTTTACCCCCCGGGACTAGCGGGAGGGGGGGGTTCTTC
TRBV7-9	-	-	TRBJ1-1	CASSLRFNTEAFF	TGTGCCAGCAGCCTACGGTTCAACACTGAAGCTTTCTTT
TRBV29-1	few	-	TRBJ2-2	CSVGGPNTGELFF	TGCAGCGTTGGAGGTCCGAACACCGGGGAGCTGTTTTTT
TRBV7-2	-	TRBD1	TRBJ2-1	CASSLLGQGINEQFF	TGTGCCAGCAGCTTACTGGGACAGGGAATCAATGAGCAGTTCTTC
TRBV11-2	-	-	TRBJ2-2	CASSLDMNTGELFF	TGTGCCAGCAGCTTAGATATGAACACCGGGGAGCTGTTTTTT
TRBV2	-	-	TRBJ2-1	CASRELSSYNEQFF	TGTGCCAGCAGGGAGTTGAGCTCCTACAATGAGCAGTTCTTC
TRBV6-5	once	-	TRBJ2-7	CASWRDPGAYEQYF	TGTGCCAGCTGGCGGGATCCCGGCGCCTACGAGCAGTACTTC